This is a list of T cell receptor beta chains from one sample in a study of blood T cell repertoires in COVID-19. Sequenced by immunoSEQ multiplex PCR; TCRdb stores in-frame clones only, minus some. The sample consists of roughly 80,000 clones, almost 85% of them appearing once. Source material: peripheral blood. These receptors were taken from a man in his fifties or sixties with acute or convalescent COVID-19. CDR3s include the opening cysteine and the closing phenylalanine or tryptophan. Size is stated for part of the rows, as once, few or many counts, or as a class when the clone is expanded.

cdr3_length,clone_size,v_call,cdr3_aa
16,few,TRBV9,CASSVGSTPENSPLHF
15,NA,TRBV6-5,CASSYGTVYNSPLHF
14,NA,TRBV5-1,CASSSSGAYLGYTF
14,once,TRBV11-2,CASSSGNPREKLFF
15,NA,TRBV28,CASTGKYQRNTEAFF
14,NA,TRBV6-2/TRBV6-3,CASSSQGASGELFF
14,NA,TRBV6-5,CASTPAAAAQPQHF
14,NA,TRBV30,CAWSVLGEDTEAFF
16,NA,TRBV27,CASSLSETGSYNEQFF
14,NA,TRBV10-3,CAIRGTSVSYEQYF
15,NA,TRBV6-5,CASTWRGRDNSPLHF
13,few,TRBV2,CASSVDSNYGYTF
13,NA,TRBV7-2,CASSLAQNTEAFF
13,NA,TRBV7-3,CASSLKEGTEAFF
12,few,TRBV7-9,CATDRGTYEQYF
14,NA,TRBV7-2,CASSLEQANYGYTF
15,NA,TRBV7-2,CASSFSLAGDTEAFF
14,NA,TRBV6-6,CASSYSRDGYEQYF
16,NA,TRBV4-3,CASSQDRAGRGTEAFF
13,once,TRBV25-1,CASSGQMNTEAFF
15,NA,TRBV5-6,CASSFRTVVSYEQYF
16,NA,TRBV28,CASSFGIGGTNEKLFF
16,NA,TRBV19,CASSGFGTLRDQPQHF
14,medium-sized,TRBV27,CASSLVRGNSPLHF
14,few,TRBV5-1,CASSPPGQLQEAFF
13,NA,TRBV29-1,CSLTGHLGTEAFF
17,NA,TRBV6-2/TRBV6-3,CASSSDRGQYSYNEQFF
18,NA,TRBV3-1/TRBV3-2,CASSHLLPLAGGYNEQFF
14,NA,TRBV27,CASSSPRGQNGYTF
16,NA,TRBV7-9,CASSYNWGSNGGEAFF
13,NA,TRBV12-5,CASQGAKGHTIYF
13,NA,TRBV5-6,CASSFGTQPRLVF
15,NA,TRBV5-8,CASSSRATAGQPQHF
19,NA,TRBV28,CASSLSRDRGYHSNQPQHF
17,NA,TRBV4-1,CASSQGVAARLGNTIYF
11,NA,TRBV12-3/TRBV12-4,CASSFSGSKFF